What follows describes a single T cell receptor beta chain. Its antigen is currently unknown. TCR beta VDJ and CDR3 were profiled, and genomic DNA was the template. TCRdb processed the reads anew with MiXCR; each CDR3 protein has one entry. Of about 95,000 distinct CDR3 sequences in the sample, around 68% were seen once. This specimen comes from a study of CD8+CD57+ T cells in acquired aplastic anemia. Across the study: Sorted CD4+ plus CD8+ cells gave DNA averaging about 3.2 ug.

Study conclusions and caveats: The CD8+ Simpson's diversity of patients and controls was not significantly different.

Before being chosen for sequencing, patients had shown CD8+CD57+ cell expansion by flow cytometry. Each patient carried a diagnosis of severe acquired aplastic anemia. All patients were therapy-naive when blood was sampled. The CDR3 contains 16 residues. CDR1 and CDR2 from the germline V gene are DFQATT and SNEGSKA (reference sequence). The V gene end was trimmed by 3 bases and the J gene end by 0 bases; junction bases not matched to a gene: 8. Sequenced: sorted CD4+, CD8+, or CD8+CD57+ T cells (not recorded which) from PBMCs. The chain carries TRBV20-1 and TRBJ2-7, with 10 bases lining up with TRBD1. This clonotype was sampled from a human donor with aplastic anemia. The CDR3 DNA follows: TGCAGTGCTAGGGGGACAGGGGCGGAAAGCTCCTACGAGCAGTACTTC. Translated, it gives CSARGTGAESSYEQYF.